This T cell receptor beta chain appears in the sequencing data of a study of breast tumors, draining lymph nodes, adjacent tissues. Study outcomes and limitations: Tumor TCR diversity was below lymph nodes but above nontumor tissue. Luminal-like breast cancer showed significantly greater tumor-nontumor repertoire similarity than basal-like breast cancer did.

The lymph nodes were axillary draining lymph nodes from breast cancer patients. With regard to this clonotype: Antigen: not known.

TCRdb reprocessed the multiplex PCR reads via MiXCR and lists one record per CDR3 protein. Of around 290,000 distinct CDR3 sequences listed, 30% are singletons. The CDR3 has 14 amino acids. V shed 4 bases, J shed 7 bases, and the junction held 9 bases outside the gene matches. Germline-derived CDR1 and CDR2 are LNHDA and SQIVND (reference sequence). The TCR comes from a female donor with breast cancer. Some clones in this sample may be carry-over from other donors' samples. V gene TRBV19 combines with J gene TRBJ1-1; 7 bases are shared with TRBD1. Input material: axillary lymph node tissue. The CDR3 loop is CASSTTGRVSEAFF. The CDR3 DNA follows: TGTGCCAGTAGTACGACAGGGAGGGTGAGTGAAGCTTTCTTT.